The 10 T cell receptor beta chains below were found in one sample sequenced in a study of CD8+ T cells in alopecia areata. This sample's treatment: oral pan-JAK inhibitor, 5-10 mg twice daily. Following extraction, RNA underwent reverse transcription to cDNA, which served as the sequencing template. Sequencing used immunoSEQ multiplex PCR; TCRdb keeps in-frame clones, though not all of them. The sample consists of under 110,000 clones, almost 60% of them appearing once. The sequences come from CD8+ T cells sorted from blood, collected between weeks 55 and 70, from a patient treated with tofacitinib. These receptors were taken from a human donor with alopecia areata.

This chain joins TRBV14 and TRBJ2-7; D possibly matches TRBD1 or TRBD2 (5 bases each). The CDR3 runs to 13 residues. The germline CDR1 and CDR2 sequences are SGHDN and FVKESK. Trimming cost V 4 bases and J 4 bases, with 11 bases left between them. The CDR3 is CASSLRDLYEQYF. CDR3 nucleotides: TGTGCCAGCAGCCTAAGGGACCTATACGAGCAGTACTTC.

The chain couples TRBV7-6 to TRBJ2-1, with 10 bases matching TRBD1. Germline values: CDR1 SGHVS, CDR2 FNYEAQ. The CDR3 runs to 16 residues. V gave up 6 bases and J gave up 9 bases; unmatched junction bases: 14. The CDR3 reads CASSHYRDRGLGEQFF. The DNA for the CDR3 is TGTGCCAGCAGTCACTACCGGGACAGGGGACTCGGTGAGCAGTTCTTC.

This clone has a single count. The chain links TRBV6-5 to TRBJ1-2, with D maybe TRBD1 (6 bases). Between the trimmed V and J ends, which lost 2 bases and 4 bases, there was a span of 8 bases. Germline V gene data show CDR1 as MNHEY and CDR2 as SVGAGI. This CDR3 spans 13 amino acids. CDR3: CASSYGGTYGYTF. As DNA, the CDR3 is TGTGCCAGCAGTTACGGGGGCACCTATGGCTACACCTTC.

The J gene is TRBJ2-1, the V gene TRBV7-3, with D perhaps TRBD1 or TRBD2 (5 bases each). The CDR3 totals 14 residues. In germline, CDR1 is SGHTA, CDR2 FQGTGA. Trimming took 4 bases from V and 6 from J, leaving 13 bases between them. CDR3 sequence (DNA): TGTGCCAGCAGCTCGGGACCATCGATCAATGAGCAGTTCTTC. This codes for CASSSGPSINEQFF.

This clone was counted between two and nine times. CDR3 amino acids: CASSQEGWGRDTIQYF. For the CDR3, the DNA is TGCGCCAGCAGCCAAGAAGGGTGGGGCAGGGACACCATTCAGTACTTC. This sequence joins TRBV4-1 and TRBJ2-4; D possibly corresponds to TRBD1 (6 bases). Germline-derived CDR1 and CDR2 are MGHRA and YSYEKL. Trimming took off 0 bases at V and 9 bases at J, with 18 bases between the two ends. The CDR3 spans 16 residues.

This clone was picked up a small number of times. The gene calls are TRBV13 and TRBJ2-3, with TRBD2 identical over 11 bases. Looked up from germline, CDR1 is PRHDT and CDR2 is FYEKMQ (reference sequence). This CDR3 region has 16 residues. V lost 5 bases, J lost 0 bases, and 4 bases stayed unmatched. DNA for the CDR3: TGTGCCAGCAGCCTCCCTAGCGGGGGGAGCACAGATACGCAGTATTTT. This gives the protein CASSLPSGGSTDTQYF.

V usage is TRBV5-6 and J usage is TRBJ2-5, with D uncertain. The V end lost 0 bases, the J end lost 1 base, and 13 bases lay between the germline ends. The length of the CDR3 is 16 residues. Germline CDR1 SGHDT, CDR2 YYEEEE. The CDR3 region has the DNA TGTGCCAGCAGCTTGGAGGGTCGGTCGTTCCAAGAGACCCAGTACTTC. It codes for CASSLEGRSFQETQYF.

This chain uses TRBV30 with TRBJ1-3; TRBD1 aligns across 7 bases. The CDR3 has 15 residues. The germline gives CDR1 GTSNPN, CDR2 SVGIG (reference sequence). V lost 4 bases and J lost 0; bases outside the gene matches: 6. The CDR3 DNA reads TGTGCCTGGATCCGGACAGGCGTCTCTGGAAACACCATATATTTT. Residues: CAWIRTGVSGNTIYF.

V and J are TRBV5-1 and TRBJ2-1; D is ambiguous. The CDR3 is 11 amino acids. Trimming took 0 bases from V and 10 from J, leaving 5 bases between them. CDR1 SGHRS and CDR2 YFSETQ come from the germline V gene. In DNA form, the CDR3 reads TGCGCCAGCAGCTTGGGGGTAGAGCAGTTCTTC. Its translation: CASSLGVEQFF. The full variable domain, its missing parts supplied by reference TRBV5-1 and TRBJ2-1, is KAGVTQTPRYLIKTRGQQVTLSCSPISGHRSVSWYQQTPGQGLQFLFEYFSETQRNKGNFPGRFSGRQFSNSRSEMNVSTLELGDSALYLCASSLGVEQFFGPGTRLTVL.

The chain carries TRBV11-1 and TRBJ1-1; TRBD1 is a possible D gene (5 bases). Germline V gene lookup returns CDR1 SGHAT and CDR2 FQDESV (reference sequence). V was trimmed by 5 bases and J by 1 base, leaving 17 bases between them. The CDR3 consists of 16 residues. CDR3 DNA sequence: TGTGCCAGCAGCCTTAACGGTGTAGGGGAGAACACTGAAGCTTTCTTT. Translation: CASSLNGVGENTEAFF.